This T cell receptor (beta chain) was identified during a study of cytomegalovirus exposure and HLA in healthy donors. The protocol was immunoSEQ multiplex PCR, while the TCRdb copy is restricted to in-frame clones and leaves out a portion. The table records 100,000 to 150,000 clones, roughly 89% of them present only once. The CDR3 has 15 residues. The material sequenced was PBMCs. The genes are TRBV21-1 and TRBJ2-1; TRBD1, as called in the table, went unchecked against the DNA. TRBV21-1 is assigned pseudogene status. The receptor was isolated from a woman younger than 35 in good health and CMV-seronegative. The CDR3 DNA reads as TGTGCCAGCAGAAACAGTTTTAGCTCCTACAATGAGCAGTTCTTC. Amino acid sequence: CASRNSFSSYNEQFF.